The 5 T cell receptor beta chains given below trace back to one sample, sequenced in a study of OX40 agonist ivuxolimab in advanced cancers. The library relied on the immunoSEQ multiplex PCR assay. Drawn from immuneACCESS, this table holds only the in-frame rearrangements with V and J called that TCRdb kept. Clones are partly lost; checked studies trace under half to an unresolved V gene and leave the rest unexplained. Across this sample there are over 80,000 clones, with less than 90% seen only once. The ten largest make up 5.5% of the sample. This specimen was CD4+ or CD8+ T cells sorted from blood, taken in a trial of the OX40 agonist ivuxolimab. The source of these receptors is an adult with an advanced solid tumor such as melanoma, head and neck, liver or kidney cancer.

The chain has TRBV11-2 and TRBJ2-5; TRBD1 matches 9 bases. The CDR3 is made up of 13 amino acids. Germline CDR1 and CDR2: SGHAT and FQNNGV. Germline trimming cut 6 bases from V and 8 bases from J; bases unmatched to any gene: 7. CDR3 protein: CASRGQGGRTQYF. For the CDR3, the DNA is TGTGCCAGCAGGGGACAGGGTGGGAGAACCCAGTACTTC.

The V call is TRBV7-9, the J call TRBJ1-3; D not resolved. There are 15 residues in the CDR3. The ends were cut back, 1 base at V and 0 bases at J, with 7 bases in the middle. Per the germline V gene, CDR1 is SEHNR and CDR2 is FQNEAQ (reference sequence). DNA for the CDR3: TGTGCCAGCAGCTTAGGGGAAAGCTCTGGAAACACCATATATTTT. It is translated as CASSLGESSGNTIYF.

On this clone itself: A junction end diverges from the germline sequence, so it may reflect a read error. The J gene is TRBJ1-2, the V gene TRBV30; D may be TRBD1 (5 bases). Germline V gene lookup returns CDR1 GTSNPN and CDR2 SVGIG (reference sequence). The CDR3 length is 12 residues. CDR3 protein: CAWSVHEGPREF. CDR3 bases: TGTGCCTGGAGTGTACACGAGGGCCCCAGGGAGTTC.

This rearrangement joins TRBV5-8 to TRBJ1-6, with D tentatively TRBD1 (5 bases). V was trimmed by 3 bases and J by 7 bases, leaving 14 bases between them. CDR1 is SGHTS, CDR2 YDEGEE, per germline. The length of the CDR3 is 15 residues. The CDR3 loop is CASSSLTEGNSPLHF. The CDR3 bases are TGTGCCAGCAGCTCGTTGACAGAAGGAAATTCACCCCTCCACTTT. The full variable domain, its missing parts supplied by reference TRBV5-8 and TRBJ1-6, is EAGVTQSPTHLIKTRGQQATLRCSPISGHTSVYWYQQALGLGLQFLLWYDEGEERNRGNFPPRFSGRQFPNYSSELNVNALELEDSALYLCASSSLTEGNSPLHFGNGTRLTVT.

CDR3 sequence reads: CAISERGSQPQHF. CDR3 DNA: TGTGCCATCAGTGAGAGAGGGAGTCAGCCCCAGCATTTT. The chain is built from TRBV10-3 and TRBJ1-5, with D unclear. V lost 2 bases to trimming and J lost 6 bases, with 8 bases between them. Per the germline V gene, CDR1 is ENHRY and CDR2 is SYGVKD. This CDR3 is 13 amino acids long.